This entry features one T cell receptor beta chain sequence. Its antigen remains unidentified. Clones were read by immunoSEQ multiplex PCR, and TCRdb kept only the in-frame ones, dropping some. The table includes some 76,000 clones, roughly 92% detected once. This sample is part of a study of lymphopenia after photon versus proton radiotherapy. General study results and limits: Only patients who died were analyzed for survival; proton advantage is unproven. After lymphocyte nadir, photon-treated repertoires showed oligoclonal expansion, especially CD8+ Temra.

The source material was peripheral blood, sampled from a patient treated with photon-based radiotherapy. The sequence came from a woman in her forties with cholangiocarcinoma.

CDR3 DNA: TGCGCCAGCAGCCAATCAATGGACGGGCTCTATGGCTACACCTTC. This encodes CASSQSMDGLYGYTF. This rearrangement joins TRBV4-1 to TRBJ1-2, with D hard to call. CDR1 MGHRA and CDR2 YSYEKL come from the germline V gene. V shed 2 bases and J shed 4 bases, with 14 bases lying between them. The CDR3 contains 15 residues.